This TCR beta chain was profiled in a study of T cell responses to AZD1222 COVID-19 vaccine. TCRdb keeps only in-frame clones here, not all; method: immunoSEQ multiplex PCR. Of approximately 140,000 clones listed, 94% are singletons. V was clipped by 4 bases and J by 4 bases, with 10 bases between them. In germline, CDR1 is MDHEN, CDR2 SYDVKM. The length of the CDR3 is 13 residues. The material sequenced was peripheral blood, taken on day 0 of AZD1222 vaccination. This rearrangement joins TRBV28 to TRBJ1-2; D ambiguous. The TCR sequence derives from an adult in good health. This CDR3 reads CASSSHAIYGYTF. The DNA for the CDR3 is TGTGCCAGCAGTTCCCACGCTATCTATGGCTACACCTTC.